This T cell receptor beta chain came from a study of human T cells and chemical hapten exposure. From the RACE reads, TCRdb called clonotypes with MiXCR, one entry per CDR3 protein. The data show 200,000 to 300,000 distinct CDR3 sequences, with about 9.4% seen just once and 2% to 3% held by the top ten. Sample time point: pre-sensitization, week 0. This sample's treatment: therapeutic diphenylcyclopropenone sensitization with weekly scalp DPC. This clonotype was counted a few times. Antigen unknown. The trim removed 7 bases at V and 1 base at J, leaving 8 bases unmatched. The germline gives CDR1 SGHRS, CDR2 YFSETQ. The CDR3 totals 14 residues. Findings and caveats of the study: Controls had significantly fewer large CDR3 similarity clusters than were formed by expanded TCRs.

This clonotype originated in a woman aged 40 to 49 with alopecia areata. Some clones in this sample may be carry-over from other donors' samples. The sequencing used whole blood, collected in connection with sensitization to the hapten diphenylcyclopropenone (DPC). The genes are TRBV5-1 and TRBJ2-7; 7 positions match TRBD1. In DNA, the CDR3 is TGCGCCAGCCAATTCGGGACAGCATCCTACGAGCAGTACTTC. Its protein product is CASQFGTASYEQYF.